These 14 T cell receptor beta chains were sequenced from one sample in a study of T cells after yellow fever vaccination. TCRdb ran MiXCR on the 5' RACE reads and lists one entry per CDR3 protein. The table lists 500,000 to 650,000 distinct CDR3 sequences, roughly 17% of them singletons. Sequences were derived from PBMCs, sampled 5 to 6 days after the first yellow fever vaccination. These receptors were obtained from a man aged 18 to 29 who received the YFV17D yellow fever vaccine.

The chain is built from TRBV7-9 and TRBJ2-2; D ambiguous. The germline V gene encodes CDR1 SEHNR and CDR2 FQNEAQ (reference sequence). The CDR3 has 14 residues. Deletions cut 1 base from V and 4 bases from J, with 7 bases between. The CDR3 region has the DNA TGTGCCAGCAGCTTAGATCAGGCCACCGGGGAGCTGTTTTTT. It yields the protein CASSLDQATGELFF.

This clonotype was found many times. V and J are TRBV5-1 and TRBJ2-7; the D gene could be TRBD1 or TRBD2 (5 bases each). This CDR3 region has 15 residues. V lost 0 bases and J 2 bases, leaving 12 bases between the germline ends. The germline V gene has CDR1 SGHRS and CDR2 YFSETQ. The CDR3 reads CASSLGGAWAYEQYF. As DNA, the CDR3 is TGCGCCAGCAGCTTGGGAGGGGCGTGGGCCTACGAGCAGTACTTC.

J is TRBJ2-1 and V is TRBV29-1; D may be TRBD2 (6 bases). Trimming cost V 4 bases and J 9 bases, with 10 bases left between them. CDR1 is SQVTM and CDR2 is ANQGSEA in the germline V gene. The CDR3 totals 11 residues. This chain's CDR3 is CSVGGVVEQFF. The CDR3, as DNA: TGCAGCGTTGGCGGGGTGGTTGAGCAGTTCTTC.

The chain uses TRBV19 and TRBJ1-1, with D perhaps matching TRBD1 (6 bases). CDR1 and CDR2 (germline): LNHDA, SQIVND (reference sequence). V was cut by 7 bases and J by 1 base, with 13 bases left in between. CDR3 size: 14 residues. For the CDR3, the DNA is TGTGCCAGTACCTGGACAGAGACGAACACTGAAGCTTTCTTT. Translating it yields CASTWTETNTEAFF.

V and J are TRBV11-2 and TRBJ1-3; D is ambiguous. This CDR3 is built from 12 residues. V was shortened by 2 bases and J by 7 bases, with 6 bases between the two germline ends. Germline-derived CDR1 and CDR2 are SGHAT and FQNNGV. CDR3 sequence reads: CASSLYWNTIYF. The CDR3, as DNA: TGTGCCAGCAGCTTATATTGGAACACCATATATTTT. Full variable domain (rest looked up from reference TRBV11-2 and TRBJ1-3): EAGVAQSPRYKIIEKRQSVAFWCNPISGHATLYWYQQILGQGPKLLIQFQNNGVVDDSQLPKDRFSAERLKGVDSTLKIQPAKLEDSAVYLCASSLYWNTIYFGEGSWLTVV.

This clonotype turned up a few times. The gene calls are TRBV18 and TRBJ1-2; 9 nucleotides align to TRBD1. With 0 bases clipped from V and 13 bases from J, the junction kept 12 bases outside the gene matches. Germline assignment: CDR1 KGHSH and CDR2 LQKENI. The CDR3 is 15 residues long. In nucleotides, the CDR3 is TGTGCCAGCTCACCACCTTCCGGGACAGGGTCGATGCTCACCTTC. As protein: CASSPPSGTGSMLTF.

In its sample, this clonotype was seen many times. The rearrangement joins TRBV7-8 to TRBJ2-3; 14 bases map to TRBD2. Trimming removed 5 bases from V and 2 bases from J; junction bases left unmatched: 6. The CDR3 runs 17 residues. Germline V lookup: CDR1 SGHVS, CDR2 FQNEAQ. In DNA, the CDR3 is TGTGCCAGCAGCCCGGGGACTAGCGGGGGACTCACAGATACGCAGTATTTT. It specifies CASSPGTSGGLTDTQYF.

V is TRBV5-1 and J is TRBJ2-7, with D possibly being TRBD2 (6 bases). The ends were cut back, 0 bases at V and 3 bases at J, with 13 bases in the middle. Germline lookup yields CDR1 SGHRS and CDR2 YFSETQ. The CDR3 is made up of 15 amino acids. For the CDR3, the DNA is TGCGCCAGCAGCTTGGTCGCCGGGGGTAGCTACGAGCAGTACTTC. This gives the protein CASSLVAGGSYEQYF.

This clonotype appeared a few times. V and J are TRBV18 and TRBJ2-3; D gene unclear. The CDR3 runs to 17 residues. CDR1 is KGHSH, CDR2 LQKENI, per germline. With 2 bases removed from V and 1 base from J, the gap between germline ends came to 16 bases. The CDR3 DNA reads TGTGCCAGCTCACCAGGTCGGAACTCGGCGGGCACAGATACGCAGTATTTT. Protein product: CASSPGRNSAGTDTQYF. Supplemented by reference TRBV18 and TRBJ2-3, the full variable domain reads NAGVMQNPRHLVRRRGQEARLRCSPMKGHSHVYWYRQLPEEGLKFMVYLQKENIIDESGMPKERFSAEFPKEGPSILRIQQVVRGDSAAYFCASSPGRNSAGTDTQYFGPGTRLTVL.

The rearrangement joins TRBV5-4 to TRBJ1-2, with a tentative D call TRBD1 (5 bases). The V gene lost 1 base and the J gene lost 4 bases, with 14 bases spanning the gap. The germline V gene has CDR1 SGHNT and CDR2 YYREEE (reference sequence). This CDR3 has 15 amino acids. The CDR3 here is CASSLTTSGIYGYTF. As DNA, the CDR3 is TGTGCCAGCAGCTTGACCACCTCAGGGATCTATGGCTACACCTTC.

At least ten counts were recorded for this clonotype. This chain connects TRBV5-1 to TRBJ2-5; D is ambiguous. The CDR3 runs to 14 residues. With 1 base removed from V and 1 base from J, the gap between germline ends came to 8 bases. Per the germline V gene, CDR1 is SGHRS and CDR2 is YFSETQ. CDR3 sequence (DNA): TGCGCCAGCAGCTTGTCCTCTTTCCAAGAGACCCAGTACTTC. Amino acids: CASSLSSFQETQYF.

Only a few counts were recorded for this clonotype. The V call is TRBV6-1, the J call TRBJ2-2; D is undetermined. V lost 6 bases and J lost 1, with 9 bases in between. There are 14 residues in the CDR3. Germline assignment: CDR1 MNHNS and CDR2 SASEGT. The CDR3, as DNA: TGTGCCAGCAGCCACATCAAGAACACCGGGGAGCTGTTTTTT. It encodes CASSHIKNTGELFF.

This clonotype occurred many times. The chain couples TRBV5-1 to TRBJ2-5, with no clear D. CDR1 and CDR2 (germline): SGHRS, YFSETQ. Trimming shortened V by 6 bases and J by 5 bases, and 11 bases separated the two germline ends. The CDR3 covers 12 residues. The CDR3: CASTREAETQYF. The CDR3 DNA is TGCGCCAGCACCCGAGAGGCGGAGACCCAGTACTTC.

This clonotype turned up a few times. The V call is TRBV27, the J call TRBJ1-1, with a weak D call TRBD1 (6 bases). The CDR3 runs to 17 residues. The V gene's germline CDR1 is MNHEY and CDR2 SMNVEV (reference sequence). V was trimmed by 4 bases and J by 2 bases, leaving 20 bases between them. This CDR3 is CASSSKPTSGVNTEAFF. CDR3 DNA: TGTGCCAGCAGTTCTAAACCCACGTCAGGGGTAAACACTGAAGCTTTCTTT.